These 22 T cell receptor beta chains share one sample of origin, sequenced in a study of CD8 T cells in ankylosing spondylitis. TCRdb passed the 5' RACE reads through MiXCR, listing each CDR3 protein once. This sample has 85,000 to 100,000 distinct CDR3 sequences, with about 7.7% found just once. What was sequenced was blood, either unsorted or a sorted T cell fraction (not recorded which). All receptors come from a male donor with ankylosing spondylitis or in good health (not recorded which).

This clonotype was counted many times. The chain carries TRBV4-3 and TRBJ2-4; D gene unclear. There are 15 residues in the CDR3. Per germline, CDR1 LGHNA and CDR2 YSLEER. Trimming removed 1 base from V and 8 bases from J, with 15 bases in between. Written as DNA, the CDR3 is TGCGCCAGCAGCCAAGGAGCTGTAGGGAAGGACATTCAGTACTTC. Translation gives CASSQGAVGKDIQYF.

This clonotype was observed a few times. This chain connects TRBV19 to TRBJ2-1; the D gene could be TRBD1 or TRBD2 (5 bases each). This CDR3 has 16 amino acids. V was shortened by 6 bases and J by 6 bases, with 21 bases between the two germline ends. Per the germline V gene, CDR1 is LNHDA and CDR2 is SQIVND (reference sequence). CDR3 coding DNA: TGTGCCAGTAGCACTCTTCGTGGGGGTTTCGTCAATGAGCAGTTCTTC. Residues: CASSTLRGGFVNEQFF.

There are many counts of this clonotype. The chain links TRBV5-6 to TRBJ2-4; TRBD1 matches 8 bases. The germline V gene encodes CDR1 SGHDT and CDR2 YYEEEE. This CDR3 is built from 17 residues. Trimming took 3 bases from V and 0 from J; bases not matched to a gene: 8. CDR3 loop: CASSSDRGGVAKNIQYF. CDR3 nucleotides: TGTGCCAGCAGCTCCGACAGGGGCGGAGTAGCCAAAAACATTCAGTACTTC. Full variable domain (remainder filled in from reference TRBV5-6 and TRBJ2-4): DAGVTQSPTHLIKTRGQQVTLRCSPKSGHDTVSWYQQALGQGPQFIFQYYEEEERQRGNFPDRFSGHQFPNYSSELNVNALLLGDSALYLCASSSDRGGVAKNIQYFGAGTRLSVL.

This clonotype was seen ten or more times. This rearrangement joins TRBV10-3 to TRBJ2-2, with D hard to call. Germline values: CDR1 ENHRY, CDR2 SYGVKD. This CDR3 has 14 amino acids. V was clipped by 8 bases and J by 1 base, with 11 bases between them. CDR3: CAISNVLNTGELFF. In DNA form, the CDR3 reads TGTGCCATCTCCAACGTCCTGAACACCGGGGAGCTGTTTTTT.

This clonotype has at least ten counts. J is TRBJ2-7 and V is TRBV9, with D unclear. CDR3 length: 14 amino acids. Germline assignment: CDR1 SGDLS and CDR2 YYNGEE. Trimming shortened V by 0 bases and J by 2 bases, and 9 bases separated the two germline ends. The CDR3 DNA reads as TGTGCCAGCAGCGTAGCCGCACAGCCCTACGAGCAGTACTTC. Translating it yields CASSVAAQPYEQYF.

In this sample, this clonotype turned up many times. The J gene is TRBJ1-6, the V gene TRBV20-1; 7 positions agree with TRBD1. The CDR3 contains 14 residues. From germline, CDR1 is DFQATT and CDR2 SNEGSKA (reference sequence). V shed 3 bases and J 14 bases; nucleotides not matched to a gene: 13. The CDR3 loop is CSASRGGEGETLHF. For the CDR3, the DNA is TGCAGTGCTAGTCGAGGGGGCGAAGGCGAGACCCTCCACTTT.

This clonotype was seen at least ten times. This chain links TRBV6-2 or TRBV6-3 with TRBJ2-1, with D perhaps matching TRBD1 (5 bases). CDR1 and CDR2 (germline): MNHEY, SVGEGT. The CDR3 consists of 13 residues. Deletions cut 6 bases from V and 6 bases from J, with 12 bases between. DNA for the CDR3: TGTGCCAGCAGGAACCCTCAGGGCAATGAGCAGTTCTTC. This encodes CASRNPQGNEQFF.

The CDR3 region is CASSPNRVDTDTQYF. The DNA of the CDR3 is TGTGCCAGCTCACCAAACAGGGTTGACACAGATACGCAGTATTTT. The chain recombines TRBV18 with TRBJ2-3, with D perhaps TRBD1 (6 bases). Trimming removed 2 bases from V and 2 bases from J, with 11 bases in between. Germline-derived CDR1 and CDR2 are KGHSH and LQKENI. The CDR3 is 15 residues long.

This clonotype appeared many times. This chain links TRBV20-1 with TRBJ2-1, with TRBD1 matching over 7 bases. The germline V gene has CDR1 DFQATT and CDR2 SNEGSKA (reference sequence). V was clipped by 6 bases and J by 7 bases; unmatched bases: 24. The CDR3 is 18 amino acids. The CDR3 DNA follows: TGCAGTGCCGACTCTTCCGGGACAGCCCTCATTTCTCGGAATGAGCAGTTCTTC. This translates into CSADSSGTALISRNEQFF.

This chain uses TRBV5-1 with TRBJ2-1; a possible D gene is TRBD2 (5 bases). The germline CDR1 and CDR2 sequences are SGHRS and YFSETQ. V was cut by 0 bases and J by 15 bases, with 22 bases left in between. The CDR3 contains 15 residues. CDR3 protein: CASSLAGVGGSRRFF. CDR3 bases: TGCGCCAGCAGCTTGGCCGGAGTTGGCGGGTCTAGGCGGTTCTTC.

This clonotype has a handful of counts. The chain recombines TRBV4-2 with TRBJ1-2; maybe TRBD1 (5 bases). The CDR3 has 14 amino acids. Trimming pared 3 bases from V and 4 bases from J, leaving 12 bases between. Germline-derived CDR1 and CDR2 are LGHNA and YNFKEQ. The chain's CDR3 is CASSQPGPRYGYTF. The CDR3 DNA follows: TGTGCCAGCAGCCAGCCGGGACCGCGCTATGGCTACACCTTC.

This clonotype was seen repeatedly, ten times or more. The chain has TRBV6-5 and TRBJ1-1; D gene ambiguous. Germline CDR1 is MNHEY and CDR2 is SVGAGI. Trimming took 7 bases from V and 5 from J, leaving 17 bases between them. The CDR3 has 14 amino acids. The CDR3 sequence: CASNSQGWVTEAFF. The DNA for the CDR3 is TGTGCCAGCAATTCGCAAGGGTGGGTTACTGAAGCTTTCTTT.

Many counts were recorded for this clonotype. The gene calls are TRBV5-1 and TRBJ1-1; D remains unclear. Germline CDR1 reads SGHRS; CDR2 reads YFSETQ. Between the trimmed V and J ends, which lost 4 bases and 4 bases, there was a span of 11 bases. This CDR3 is 13 amino acids long. This CDR3 reads CASSVEVGTEAFF. The DNA for the CDR3 is TGCGCCAGCAGCGTGGAGGTGGGCACTGAAGCTTTCTTT.

This clonotype was observed many times. The DNA for the CDR3 is TGTGCCAGCAGCTTAGCGGACGACAGCCCTAACACTGAAGCTTTCTTT. It codes for CASSLADDSPNTEAFF. The chain employs TRBV7-9 and TRBJ1-1; perhaps TRBD1 as D (5 bases). Per the germline V gene, CDR1 is SEHNR and CDR2 is FQNEAQ (reference sequence). CDR3 length equals 16 residues. V was clipped by 0 bases and J by 2 bases, with 13 bases between them.

The chain couples TRBV7-9 to TRBJ2-3; 11 nucleotides align to TRBD2. CDR1 and CDR2 (germline): SEHNR, FQNEAQ (reference sequence). CDR3 length equals 15 residues. Germline trimming cut 3 bases from V and 2 bases from J; bases unmatched to any gene: 1. This CDR3 is CASSLGLADTDTQYF. The CDR3 bases are TGTGCCAGCAGCTTGGGACTAGCGGACACAGATACGCAGTATTTT.

This sequence joins TRBV20-1 and TRBJ2-7; perhaps D is TRBD1 or TRBD2 (7 bases each). V was shortened by 1 base and J by 2 bases, with 15 bases between the two germline ends. This CDR3 comprises 15 residues. Germline lookup yields CDR1 DFQATT and CDR2 SNEGSKA (reference sequence). In DNA form, the CDR3 reads TGCAGTGCTAGAGTGGGGGCAGGGGGGGCCTACGAGCAGTACTTC. It translates to CSARVGAGGAYEQYF.

The rearrangement links TRBV7-9 to TRBJ2-7; D could derive from TRBD1 or TRBD2 (5 bases each). V lost 1 base and J lost 3, with 10 bases in between. Germline loops: CDR1 SEHNR, CDR2 FQNEAQ (reference sequence). This CDR3 has 14 residues. The CDR3 region is CASSLGRDGYEQYF. CDR3 sequence (DNA): TGTGCCAGCAGCTTAGGCAGGGACGGCTACGAGCAGTACTTC.

The V call is TRBV6-4, the J call TRBJ2-2; the match to TRBD2 covers 10 bases. Germline V CDR1 and CDR2: MRHNA, SNTAGT. This CDR3 contains 19 residues. V was clipped by 10 bases and J by 7 bases; unmatched bases: 24. CDR3 amino acids: CAICPRPPPSGRRVGELFF. In DNA, the CDR3 is TGTGCCATCTGTCCACGCCCCCCTCCTAGCGGGAGAAGGGTCGGGGAGCTGTTTTTT.

This clonotype was recorded many times. The chain joins TRBV6-2 or TRBV6-3 to TRBJ2-7; D call uncertain. CDR1 is MNHEY, CDR2 SVGEGT, per germline. V shed 0 bases and J shed 4 bases, with 13 bases lying between them. The length of the CDR3 is 15 residues. The CDR3 here is CASSYSKADLYEQYF. The CDR3 coding sequence is TGTGCCAGCAGTTACTCGAAGGCTGATTTATACGAGCAGTACTTC.

This clonotype was found many times. The V gene is TRBV18, the J gene TRBJ1-4; D unresolved. Germline values: CDR1 KGHSH, CDR2 LQKENI. Trimming removed 1 base from V and 5 bases from J, with 5 bases in between. This CDR3 has 13 residues. The DNA of the CDR3 is TGTGCCAGCTCACCACTGTGGAATGAAAAACTGTTTTTT. Amino acids: CASSPLWNEKLFF.

This clonotype occurred many times. CDR3 DNA sequence: TGCAGTGCCGGCCGACAGGGAGGTCTTCGAAACACCATATATTTT. Translating it yields CSAGRQGGLRNTIYF. J is TRBJ1-3 and V is TRBV20-1; TRBD1 matches 7 bases. Per the germline V gene, CDR1 is DFQATT and CDR2 is SNEGSKA (reference sequence). The CDR3 loop spans 15 amino acids. V trimming: 6 bases; J trimming: 5 bases; junction bases outside the gene matches: 13.

The chain recombines TRBV4-3 with TRBJ1-6; D is possibly TRBD1 (5 bases). The V and J ends lost 3 bases and 9 bases respectively, with 12 bases between them. The CDR3 runs 14 residues. Germline V CDR1 and CDR2: LGHNA, YSLEER. CDR3 amino acids: CASSHRGEGSPLHF. The CDR3 nucleotides are TGCGCCAGCAGCCATCGGGGGGAAGGTTCACCCCTCCACTTT.